This T cell receptor beta chain was observed in a study of T cells in women clearing cervical HPV infection. Study-level information: HLA type stays a possible confounder, typing being limited.

Sequencing was performed with immunoSEQ multiplex PCR; in TCRdb, only in-frame clones are kept and a portion is missing. This repertoire comprises approximately 28,000 clones; its ten largest clones make up 2.8%. A word on this clone: Its antigen remains unknown. The CDR3 end is not reached by the read, which stops 3 residues before it; the germline J gene fills it in.

Germline trimming cut 0 bases from V and 1 base from J; bases unmatched to any gene: 5. The CDR3 spans 15 residues. Germline V CDR1 and CDR2: DFQATT, SNEGSKA (reference sequence). Broader study findings: TRBV6-7 abundance was lower in cases than controls (around 0.1% versus 0.15%). CIN3+ cases had significantly higher TCR repertoire richness than controls, but evenness did not differ.

Specimen: blood buffy coat. The chain uses TRBV20-1 and TRBJ2-5, with 7 bases fitting TRBD1. This TCR was sampled from a woman between 18 and 70 years old with a cervical HPV16 infection that either progressed to CIN3+ or cleared (not recorded which). The DNA read from the CDR3 is TGCAGTGCTAGAGATTCCGGGACAGCCCAAGAGACC. Its protein is CSARDSGTAQET. The entire CDR3 sequence reads CSARDSGTAQETQYF.